Each of the 30 T cell receptor beta chains below was sequenced from the same sample in a study of blood T cell repertoires in COVID-19. Assay used: immunoSEQ multiplex PCR; TCRdb lists only in-frame clones, some missing. The data show approximately 160,000 clones, roughly 80% seen once. Sequencing was carried out using PBMCs or T cells enriched from blood (not recorded which). The receptor source for this set is a woman between 45 and 60 years old who had recovered from COVID-19.

The rearrangement joins TRBV11-2 to TRBJ2-5, with D hard to call. CDR1 and CDR2 from the germline V gene are SGHAT and FQNNGV. This CDR3 is built from 16 residues. Trimming cost V 6 bases and J 4 bases, with 21 bases left between them. The CDR3 region is CASSPPPGSARETQYF. In DNA form, the CDR3 reads TGTGCCAGCAGTCCTCCGCCAGGTTCTGCTCGAGAGACCCAGTACTTC.

This rearrangement joins TRBV7-9 to TRBJ2-3; 8 nucleotides match TRBD2. After removal of 6 bases from V and 2 bases from J, the junction contained 7 bases not matched to a gene. The CDR3 covers 15 residues. Germline CDR1 SEHNR, CDR2 FQNEAQ (reference sequence). The CDR3 region has the DNA TGTGCCAGCAGATCCAGCGGGAGAGCCACAGATACGCAGTATTTT. Protein: CASRSSGRATDTQYF.

V gene TRBV7-9 combines with J gene TRBJ1-4, with TRBD1 identical over 8 bases. After removal of 4 bases from V and 4 bases from J, the junction contained 5 bases not matched to a gene. Germline V CDR1 and CDR2: SEHNR, FQNEAQ (reference sequence). This CDR3 is built from 15 residues. The CDR3, as DNA: TGTGCCAGCAGCTCAAGACAGGGGAGTAATGAAAAACTGTTTTTT. Translated, it gives CASSSRQGSNEKLFF.

The chain recombines TRBV27 with TRBJ1-2; 7 bases line up with TRBD1. The CDR3 length is 13 residues. In germline, CDR1 is MNHEY, CDR2 SMNVEV (reference sequence). The V gene end was trimmed by 3 bases and the J gene end by 3 bases; junction bases not matched to a gene: 1. The CDR3 region has the DNA TGTGCCAGCAGTTTTGGGACAGACTATGGCTACACCTTC. Translating it yields CASSFGTDYGYTF.

The V gene is TRBV20-1, the J gene TRBJ1-6; D gene ambiguous. The CDR3 spans 16 residues. Trimming left V 6 bases short and J 0 bases short, with 15 bases between. CDR1 and CDR2 from the germline V gene are DFQATT and SNEGSKA (reference sequence). The CDR3 region has the DNA TGCAGTGCCAGTGAGACTGGGAGCTCCTATAATTCACCCCTCCACTTT. Protein sequence: CSASETGSSYNSPLHF.

The V gene is TRBV19, the J gene TRBJ1-5; unclear D gene. The germline gives CDR1 LNHDA, CDR2 SQIVND (reference sequence). This CDR3 has 13 residues. DNA for the CDR3: TGTGCGGTGAGAGCGGATGGCAATCAGCCCCAGCATTTT. This sequence encodes CAVRADGNQPQHF. The complete variable domain, with remaining parts taken from reference TRBV19 and TRBJ1-5, reads DGGITQSPKYLFRKEGQNVTLSCEQNLNHDAMYWYRQDPGQGLRLIYYSQIVNDFQKGDIAEGYSVSREKKESFPLTVTSAQKNPTAFYLCAVRADGNQPQHFGDGTRLSIL.

The chain carries TRBV7-2 and TRBJ1-3; D call uncertain. Germline CDR1 SGHTA, CDR2 FQGNSA. The V end was cut by 2 bases, the J end by 6 bases, with 11 bases between. This CDR3 comprises 14 residues. The CDR3 DNA follows: TGTGCCAGCAGCTTAAATGGGCCTTCAAACACCATATATTTT. It encodes CASSLNGPSNTIYF.

The chain carries TRBV12-3 or TRBV12-4 and TRBJ1-2; 8 nucleotides align to TRBD1. This CDR3 comprises 13 residues. Unmatched junction bases numbered 9, after V lost 7 bases and J lost 8 bases. The CDR3, as DNA: TGTGCCAGCACCCCGGACAGGGTAGGCGGCTACACCTTC. Translated, it gives CASTPDRVGGYTF.

The V call is TRBV4-1, the J call TRBJ1-1; 11 bases fit TRBD1. Unmatched junction bases numbered 4, after V lost 1 base and J lost 3 bases. CDR1 and CDR2 (germline): MGHRA, YSYEKL. The CDR3 length is 16 residues. CDR3 protein: CASSQAGTGGDTEAFF. CDR3 sequence (DNA): TGCGCCAGCAGCCAAGCCGGGACAGGGGGGGACACTGAAGCTTTCTTT.

The rearrangement uses TRBV11-3 and TRBJ2-1; TRBD2 is a possible D gene (6 bases). V dropped 5 bases and J dropped 6 bases, with 20 bases sitting between them. The CDR3 spans 16 residues. Per the germline V gene, CDR1 is SGHNT and CDR2 is YENEEA. In DNA form, the CDR3 reads TGTGCCAGCAGCCTAGGGAGGATGGGAGTTGGCAATGAGCAGTTCTTC. Its translation is CASSLGRMGVGNEQFF.

As concerns this clone: One end of the junction does not line up with germline, which may come from a read error. The chain carries TRBV3-1 (or the pseudogene TRBV3-2) and TRBJ1-1; 8 nucleotides align to TRBD1. Germline-derived CDR1 and CDR2 are LGHDT and YNNKEL (reference sequence). The CDR3 sequence is 13 residues long. CDR3 loop: CASSQVGTGGGFF. CDR3 bases: TGTGCCAGCAGCCAAGTCGGGACAGGAGGGGGATTTTTT.

This chain links TRBV6-5 with TRBJ1-2; the D gene is possibly TRBD1 (5 bases). Looked up from germline, CDR1 is MNHEY and CDR2 is SVGAGI. The ends were cut back, 5 bases at V and 13 bases at J, with 26 bases in the middle. The CDR3 spans 15 residues. The CDR3 nucleotides read TGTGCCAGCAGTAACACCTTCGGACGGAGGGGCCGGGGCACCTTC. Its protein is CASSNTFGRRGRGTF.

V is TRBV28 and J is TRBJ2-4; 8 positions match TRBD2. The CDR3 extends over 16 amino acids. The V gene end was trimmed by 5 bases and the J gene end by 2 bases; junction bases not matched to a gene: 8. The germline V gene has CDR1 MDHEN and CDR2 SYDVKM. CDR3 nucleotides: TGTGCCAGCAGTCCCTTGAGCGGGGGCCCCAAAAACATTCAGTACTTC. Its protein product is CASSPLSGGPKNIQYF.

The chain combines TRBV14 with TRBJ1-2, with D perhaps matching TRBD1 (5 bases). The germline gives CDR1 SGHDN, CDR2 FVKESK. This CDR3 region has 16 residues. Trimming cost V 4 bases and J 4 bases, with 19 bases left between them. The CDR3 reads CASSPHLGRSGYGYTF. CDR3 bases: TGTGCCAGCAGCCCTCATTTGGGGCGATCAGGCTATGGCTACACCTTC.

This chain uses TRBV18 with TRBJ1-1; tentative D call: TRBD1 (5 bases). Germline CDR1 reads KGHSH; CDR2 reads LQKENI. V shed 3 bases and J shed 11 bases, with 13 bases lying between them. The CDR3 is 12 amino acids. The CDR3 sequence is CASSPSGGTAFF. CDR3 bases: TGTGCCAGCTCACCCTCGGGCGGGACCGCTTTCTTT.

The chain has TRBV27 and TRBJ1-6; the D is unclear. Germline CDR1 reads MNHEY; CDR2 reads SMNVEV (reference sequence). The V end lost 2 bases, the J end lost 10 bases, and 9 bases lay between the germline ends. The CDR3 is 13 residues long. The CDR3 reads CASSLSTNSPLHF. Here the CDR3 DNA reads TGTGCCAGCAGTTTAAGCACCAACTCACCCCTCCACTTT.

The gene calls are TRBV5-1 and TRBJ1-2, with TRBD1 identical over 7 bases. The germline CDR1 and CDR2 sequences are SGHRS and YFSETQ. The CDR3 consists of 16 residues. V lost 3 bases and J lost 1; bases outside the gene matches: 9. The CDR3 sequence: CASSSLTDRDNYGYTF. The CDR3 region has the DNA TGCGCCAGCAGCTCACTTACTGACAGGGATAACTATGGCTACACCTTC. The full variable domain, in which reference TRBV5-1 and TRBJ1-2 provide the parts outside the CDR3, is KAGVTQTPRYLIKTRGQQVTLSCSPISGHRSVSWYQQTPGQGLQFLFEYFSETQRNKGNFPGRFSGRQFSNSRSEMNVSTLELGDSALYLCASSSLTDRDNYGYTFGSGTRLTVV.

The chain uses TRBV4-1 and TRBJ1-5, with TRBD1 matching 9 bases. This CDR3 spans 14 amino acids. Germline V gene data show CDR1 as MGHRA and CDR2 as YSYEKL. After removal of 5 bases from V and 5 bases from J, the junction contained 4 bases not matched to a gene. The CDR3 DNA sequence: TGCGCCAGCAGCTTTAGACAGGGGGATCAGCCCCAGCATTTT. It translates to CASSFRQGDQPQHF.

The chain has TRBV24-1 and TRBJ1-5; 7 nucleotides line up with TRBD1. Germline trimming cut 9 bases from V and 6 bases from J; bases unmatched to any gene: 4. This CDR3 region has 12 residues. Per the germline V gene, CDR1 is KGHDR and CDR2 is SFDVKD. The CDR3 sequence: CATRQGGQPQHF. CDR3 sequence (DNA): TGTGCCACCCGACAGGGCGGTCAGCCCCAGCATTTT.

This clone was recorded only once. The rearrangement links TRBV12-3 or TRBV12-4 to TRBJ1-6; a possible D gene is TRBD1 (6 bases). There are 12 residues in the CDR3. V shed 3 bases and J shed 10 bases, with 7 bases lying between them. Here the CDR3 reads CASSFQGSPLHF. For the CDR3, the DNA is TGTGCCAGCAGTTTTCAGGGGTCACCCCTCCACTTT.

This clone turned up a few times. V gene TRBV7-9 combines with J gene TRBJ1-6; possible D gene TRBD1, 6 bases. Germline-derived CDR1 and CDR2 are SEHNR and FQNEAQ (reference sequence). The CDR3 is 17 residues long. V was trimmed by 1 base and J by 0 bases, leaving 10 bases between them. The CDR3 DNA is TGTGCCAGCAGCTTAGAAGACAGGAGCTCCTATAATTCACCCCTCCACTTT. Translation: CASSLEDRSSYNSPLHF.

The CDR3 protein is CASSQEMKREDPRELFF. The CDR3 DNA is TGTGCCAGCAGCCAAGAGATGAAGCGGGAGGATCCCCGGGAGCTGTTTTTT. The chain carries TRBV3-1 (or the pseudogene TRBV3-2) and TRBJ2-2, with 9 bases identical to TRBD2. V shed 0 bases, J shed 9 bases, and the junction held 11 bases outside the gene matches. The CDR3 runs 17 residues. Germline CDR1 LGHDT, CDR2 YNNKEL (reference sequence).

The chain has TRBV11-2 and TRBJ2-7; 7 nucleotides align to TRBD1. V shed 2 bases and J 3 bases; nucleotides not matched to a gene: 4. CDR1 and CDR2 (germline): SGHAT, FQNNGV. This CDR3 comprises 14 residues. The CDR3 DNA follows: TGTGCCAGCAGCTTAAATAGGGGGCTCTACGAGCAGTACGTC. Protein: CASSLNRGLYEQYV.

This clone was observed a handful of times. J is TRBJ1-6 and V is TRBV12-3 or TRBV12-4; 8 positions match TRBD1. This CDR3 has 13 amino acids. V gave up 6 bases and J gave up 10 bases; unmatched junction bases: 5. In nucleotides, the CDR3 is TGTGCCAGCAGGGGGACAGGTGGCTCACCCCTCCACTTT. This translates into CASRGTGGSPLHF.

This sequence joins TRBV7-6 and TRBJ1-1, with D unresolved. This CDR3 is 11 amino acids long. Trimming removed 3 bases from V and 7 bases from J, with 6 bases in between. Germline lookup yields CDR1 SGHVS and CDR2 FNYEAQ. CDR3 protein: CASSFTGEAFF. CDR3 sequence (DNA): TGTGCCAGCAGCTTTACCGGTGAAGCTTTCTTT.

This clone is medium-sized in the sample. The chain is built from TRBV6-2 or TRBV6-3 and TRBJ2-2; 9 nucleotides line up with TRBD2. This CDR3 has 17 residues. CDR1 is MNHEY, CDR2 SVGEGT, per germline. Trimming cost V 0 bases and J 7 bases; bases outside gene matches: 9. CDR3 region: CASSYSGREGPVGELFF. The CDR3 bases are TGTGCCAGCAGTTACTCCGGGCGGGAGGGCCCGGTCGGGGAGCTGTTTTTT.

J is TRBJ1-3 and V is TRBV27, with 9 nucleotides matching TRBD1. There are 15 residues in the CDR3. The germline CDR1 and CDR2 sequences are MNHEY and SMNVEV (reference sequence). Unmatched junction bases numbered 6, after V lost 5 bases and J lost 4 bases. The CDR3 protein is CASSINRGRGNTIYF. CDR3 nucleotide sequence: TGTGCCAGCAGTATCAACAGGGGGCGAGGAAACACCATATATTTT.

The chain recombines TRBV21-1 with TRBJ1-1. TRBV21-1 corresponds to a pseudogene. This CDR3 has 15 residues. This CDR3 is CAKLAGGELNTEAFF. The CDR3 DNA is TGTGCCAAACTAGCCGGGGGGGAGTTGAACACTGAAGCTTTCTTT.

The CDR3 here is CATRQESFSGTEAFF. The CDR3, as DNA: TGTGCCACCCGACAGGAATCCTTCAGTGGCACTGAAGCTTTCTTT. V gene TRBV2 combines with J gene TRBJ1-1; maybe TRBD1 (6 bases). The germline CDR1 and CDR2 sequences are SNHLY and FYNNEI. The CDR3 totals 15 residues. The V and J ends lost 10 bases and 4 bases respectively, with 22 bases between them.

The V call is TRBV25-1, the J call TRBJ1-4; 8 bases match TRBD1. Losses at the gene ends were 6 bases for V and 0 bases for J; bases not matched to a gene: 3. Germline values: CDR1 MGHDK, CDR2 SYGVNS. The CDR3 is 15 residues long. This CDR3 is CASSGQGATNEKLFF. The CDR3 nucleotides read TGTGCCAGCAGCGGACAGGGAGCAACTAATGAAAAACTGTTTTTT.